A selection of T cell receptor beta chains follows, all from one sample in a study of somatic mutations in cytotoxic T cells in rheumatoid arthritis. Using immunoSEQ multiplex PCR, the repertoire was profiled, and TCRdb retains in-frame clones only, with some absent. The sample has about 20,000 clones; about 80% are singletons. The sequencing sample was made of CD8+ T cells sorted from blood. Source of these receptors: an adult with rheumatoid arthritis. CDR3s include the opening cysteine and the closing phenylalanine or tryptophan. The D gene is left open where the match is weak. Not every row has a clone size; where given, it reads once, few, many or a size class.

d_call	clone_size	v_call	j_call	cdr3_nt	cdr3_aa
.	.	TRBV27	TRBJ2-1	TGTGCCAGCAACCTAGTAATGAGATCCTACAATGAGCAGTTCTTC	CASNLVMRSYNEQFF
.	few	TRBV7-9	TRBJ1-1	TGTGCCAGCAGCTTGTCAGGGTACACTGAAGCTTTCTTT	CASSLSGYTEAFF
TRBD1	.	TRBV7-9	TRBJ2-4	TGTGCCAGCAGCCGAAGGACAGGGGTGAACATTCAGTACTTC	CASSRRTGVNIQYF
.	.	TRBV6-5	TRBJ2-2	TGTGCCAGCAGTTACTCAAGAAACAGGGGACTCGGGGAGCTGTTTTTT	CASSYSRNRGLGELFF
.	.	TRBV5-6	TRBJ2-7	TGTGCCAGCAGCTTGGGGGTGGGAACCTACGAGCAGTACTTC	CASSLGVGTYEQYF
TRBD2	.	TRBV9	TRBJ2-2	TGTGCCAGCAGCGGGGGCAGGGAGGGGACCGGGGAGCTGTTTTTT	CASSGGREGTGELFF
.	.	TRBV6-1	TRBJ2-3	TGTGCCAGCAAGGGAGGACTCCCCCCGGGGACGCAGTATTTT	CASKGGLPPGTQYF
TRBD1	.	TRBV6-4	TRBJ2-3	TGTGCCAGCAGTGAAGGACAGGGGGCAGATACGCAGTATTTT	CASSEGQGADTQYF
.	.	TRBV7-9	TRBJ2-1	TGTGCCAGCAGCTCCCCGGGGTTCGGCAATGAGCAGTTCTTC	CASSSPGFGNEQFF
TRBD2	.	TRBV7-2	TRBJ2-7	TGTGCCAGCAGCGGGGGACTAGCGGGCTACGAGCAGTACTTC	CASSGGLAGYEQYF
.	.	TRBV2	TRBJ2-7	TGTGCCAGCAGTGTAAGAAGGGGGGCGGTCTACGAGCAGTACTTC	CASSVRRGAVYEQYF
.	.	TRBV6-6	TRBJ2-3	TGTGCCAGCAGTGGGACTTACACAGATACGCAGTATTTT	CASSGTYTDTQYF
.	.	TRBV11-2	TRBJ2-1	TGTGCCAGCAGCTATAGCGCCTCGTCCTTTGGTGAGTTCTTC	CASSYSASSFGEFF
.	.	TRBV11-1	TRBJ2-7	TGTGCCAGCAGCTTAACTCGACCGGGCGAGCAGTACTTC	CASSLTRPGEQYF
.	.	TRBV21-1	TRBJ2-7	TGTGCCAGCAGCATCCGGGGGGTGGGCCACGAGCAGTACTTC	CASSIRGVGHEQYF
.	.	TRBV13	TRBJ1-5	TGTGCCAGCAGCAAACGGGGGCAGCCCCAGCATTTT	CASSKRGQPQHF
.	.	TRBV19	TRBJ1-1	TGTGCCAGCAGAGGGACTGAAGCTTTCTTT	CASRGTEAFF
.	once	TRBV10-3	TRBJ1-1	TGTGCCATCTCCCGGGCCAAGGGGAACACTGAAGCTTTCTTT	CAISRAKGNTEAFF
.	medium-sized	TRBV25-1	TRBJ2-2	TGTGCCATTACTATCACTTCCCGGCGAATGACCGGGGAGCTGTTTTTT	CAITITSRRMTGELFF
.	.	TRBV9	TRBJ1-1	TGTGCCAGCAGCGTAGGGGTGGGCACTGAAGCTTTCTTT	CASSVGVGTEAFF
.	medium-sized	TRBV29-1	TRBJ1-1	TGCAGCGTAGGGGGATCTGAAGCTTTCTTT	CSVGGSEAFF
.	few	TRBV6-1	TRBJ1-5	TGTGCCAGCAGGGAAAATCAGCCCCAGCATTTT	CASRENQPQHF
.	few	TRBV7-8	TRBJ1-2	TGTGCCAGCAGCTTAGTGGGGGGGGACTATGGCTACACCTTC	CASSLVGGDYGYTF
.	.	TRBV19	TRBJ2-4	TGTGCCAGTAGTTCCCCCCCGATACTAGCCAAAAACATTCAGTACTTC	CASSSPPILAKNIQYF
.	.	TRBV6-5	TRBJ2-3	TGTGCCAGCGGAGTTATCAGGGGAGATACGCAGTATTTT	CASGVIRGDTQYF
TRBD2	.	TRBV19	TRBJ2-7	TGTGCCAGTAGTACCGGGACTATTGGCTACGAGCAGTACTTC	CASSTGTIGYEQYF
.	.	TRBV15	TRBJ1-5	TGTGCCACCAGCAGATCCCGCGCGAGCAATCAGCCCCAGCATTTT	CATSRSRASNQPQHF
TRBD1	.	TRBV30	TRBJ1-2	TGTGCCTGGAGACAGGGGGCGCGGTATGGCTACACCTTC	CAWRQGARYGYTF
.	.	TRBV5-1	TRBJ2-1	TGCGCCAGCAGCTCCCACGATGAGCAGTTCTTC	CASSSHDEQFF